This T cell receptor beta chain originates from a study of technical replicates of blood from a few donors. Sequencing used immunoSEQ multiplex PCR; TCRdb keeps in-frame clones, though not all of them. The sample yields around 100,000 clones, approximately 95% seen once. V trimming: 5 bases; J trimming: 2 bases; junction bases outside the gene matches: 3. This CDR3 is 15 amino acids long. CDR1 and CDR2 (germline): MGHRA, YSYEKL. The chain links TRBV4-1 to TRBJ2-3; 11 nucleotides line up with TRBD2. The source is a human donor in good health. The sample comprised T cells isolated from PBMCs. The CDR3 DNA sequence: TGCGCCAGCAGCTTGGGACTAGCGGTCACAGATACGCAGTATTTT. The encoded protein is CASSLGLAVTDTQYF.